The clone carrying this T cell receptor (beta chain) occurred a few times. Its antigen is unidentified. Other DNA sequences in this sample translate to the same CDR3. The record originates from a study of graft-versus-host responses after intestinal transplantation. For the study at large: Transplants were multivisceral, liver-intestinal, or isolated intestinal.

TCRdb keeps only in-frame clones here, not all; method: immunoSEQ multiplex PCR. Of around 100,000 clones detected, roughly 93% appear once; the ten largest clones hold less than 1.5%. V dropped 2 bases and J dropped 1 base, with 5 bases sitting between them. The CDR3 is made up of 13 amino acids. Looked up from germline, CDR1 is MNHEY and CDR2 is SMNVEV (reference sequence). Regarding the study as a whole: Early after transplant, HvG declines were associated with peak levels of circulating GvH clones.

The sequence was collected from a human donor who was the organ donor for an intestinal transplant. The V gene is TRBV27, the J gene TRBJ1-1, with D possibly TRBD1 on 5 matching bases. The sample in question was unstimulated CD8+ T cells sorted from spleen or lymph node cells, obtained before transplant. The CDR3 bases are TGTGCCAGCAGTTTAGGGGCGAACACTGAAGCTTTCTTT. Translated: CASSLGANTEAFF.